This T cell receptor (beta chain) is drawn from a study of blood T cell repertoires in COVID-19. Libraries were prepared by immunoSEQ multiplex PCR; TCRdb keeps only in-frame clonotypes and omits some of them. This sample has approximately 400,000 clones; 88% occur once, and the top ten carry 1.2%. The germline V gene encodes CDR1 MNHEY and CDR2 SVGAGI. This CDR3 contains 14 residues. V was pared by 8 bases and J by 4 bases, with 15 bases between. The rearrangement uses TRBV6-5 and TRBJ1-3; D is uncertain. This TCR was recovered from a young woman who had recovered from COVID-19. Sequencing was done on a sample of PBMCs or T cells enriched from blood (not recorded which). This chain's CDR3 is CASGVQALGNTIYF. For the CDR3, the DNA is TGTGCCAGCGGCGTGCAGGCTCTCGGAAACACCATATATTTT.